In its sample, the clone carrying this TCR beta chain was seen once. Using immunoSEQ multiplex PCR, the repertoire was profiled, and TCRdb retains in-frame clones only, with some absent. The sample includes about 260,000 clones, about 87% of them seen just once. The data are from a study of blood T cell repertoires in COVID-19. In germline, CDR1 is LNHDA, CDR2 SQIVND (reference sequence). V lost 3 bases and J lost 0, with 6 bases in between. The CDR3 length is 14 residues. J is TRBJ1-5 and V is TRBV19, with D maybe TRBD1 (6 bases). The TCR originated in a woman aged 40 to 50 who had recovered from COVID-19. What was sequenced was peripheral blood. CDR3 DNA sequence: TGTGCCAGTAGTATCAGGGGTAGCAATCAGCCCCAGCATTTT. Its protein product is CASSIRGSNQPQHF.